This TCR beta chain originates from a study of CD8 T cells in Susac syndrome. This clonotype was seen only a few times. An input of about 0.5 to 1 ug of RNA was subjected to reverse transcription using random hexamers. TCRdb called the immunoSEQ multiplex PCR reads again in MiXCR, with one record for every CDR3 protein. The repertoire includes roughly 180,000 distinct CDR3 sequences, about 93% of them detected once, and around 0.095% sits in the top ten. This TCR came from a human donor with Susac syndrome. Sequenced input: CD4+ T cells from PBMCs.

The CDR3 protein is CASSPWGETQYF. Written as DNA, the CDR3 is TGTGCCAGCAGTCCCTGGGGGGAGACCCAGTACTTC. V is TRBV12-3 or TRBV12-4 and J is TRBJ2-5; D might be TRBD1 or TRBD2, each matching 5 bases. The V end was cut by 5 bases, the J end by 5 bases, with 9 bases between. The CDR3 is made up of 12 amino acids.